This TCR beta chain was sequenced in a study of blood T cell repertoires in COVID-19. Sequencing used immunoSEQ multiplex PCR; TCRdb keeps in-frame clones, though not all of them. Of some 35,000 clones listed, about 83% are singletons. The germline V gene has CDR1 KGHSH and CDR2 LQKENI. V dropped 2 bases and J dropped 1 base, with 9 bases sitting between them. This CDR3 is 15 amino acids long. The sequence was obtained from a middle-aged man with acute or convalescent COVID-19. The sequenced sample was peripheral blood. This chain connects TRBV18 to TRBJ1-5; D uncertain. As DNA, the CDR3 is TGTGCCAGCTCACCAGTGCGAGGAAGCAATCAGCCCCAGCATTTT. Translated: CASSPVRGSNQPQHF.